The T cell receptor (beta chain) described here comes from a study of cytomegalovirus exposure and HLA in healthy donors (dated by TCRdb to between 2016 and 2019). Background for the entire study: An earlier analysis of fewer than 750 of the donors reported about 260 Gb of sequence data and around 100 million unique TCR beta sequences obtained from roughly 170 million T cells. Roughly 290 gigabases of sequencing data and 91 million or so unique TCR sequences made up an early release that covered several hundred HLA-typed donors. Of the roughly 400 genotyped donors, roughly 85% fell in the genetic ancestry cluster associated with self-reported Caucasian donors. The study was designed to test whether signatures of past pathogen exposure could be identified by cataloging public T cell receptors. The T cell repertoires of roughly 660 subjects were profiled by immunosequencing and related to cytomegalovirus serostatus. Along with the approximately 650-subject first cohort, a separate validation cohort of 120 different subjects was used. The study combined high-throughput TCR immunosequencing, statistical association of individual TCRs with disease status, and machine learning to predict cytomegalovirus infection status. In a later analysis, previously published TCR beta repertoires from hundreds of donors were re-analyzed and high-resolution HLA genotyping was added so that TCR occurrence patterns could be studied. In the later analysis, no new phenotypic data were used to find candidate immune exposures; instead, reliance was placed on TCR beta sequences and their occurrence across donors. An earlier analysis of around 580 of the donors used high-throughput TCR beta sequencing to judge whether each TCR beta V gene segment behaved as functional or pseudogenic. Alongside the repertoire data, information on donor age, sex, ethnicity and CMV serostatus was compiled. In a later genetic analysis, genome-wide SNP genotypes for about 55% of the roughly 670 donors were used, and that subset was treated as a discovery cohort. Every repertoire in the discovery cohort had been generated on one and the same sequencing platform. HLA typing included class I and class II loci at four-digit resolution. Typing coverage differed by locus: A, B, C, DRB1 and DQB1 were typed in about 629-640 donors, DQA1 in approximately 520, DPA1 in 600 to 610, and DPB1 in around 440. Because of strong linkage in the cohort, roughly five DR-DQ haplotypes were treated as single units for association and clustering. Among roughly 400 genotyped donors of the cohort, an average of approximately 230,000 unique TCR beta nucleotide sequences were sequenced per donor, roughly 20% of them non-productive.

Results and caveats for the whole study, not just this receptor: Because HLA typing was unavailable for some donors at each locus, only the typed subset was used in association tests. Correlated functional status among segregating V segments might reflect linkage disequilibrium, but an unknown experimental factor could not be ruled out. In a later analysis, most CMV-associated TCR beta chains were found to appear HLA-restricted, with HLA associations seemingly driven largely by CMV exposure. In a later genetic analysis, a missense DCLRE1C variant was associated with V-gene and J-gene trimming of TCR beta chains, and the association was replicated in an independent cohort. In a later analysis, around 15,000 TCR beta sequences were associated with specific HLA alleles at a false discovery rate of 0.05. A later genetic analysis reported fewer N-insertions in productive TCRs among donors in an Asian-associated ancestry cluster than the approximately 670-donor mean. Some IMGT-functional V segments, including TRBV6-2 and TRBV6-3, could not be told apart with the 87-base-pair reads, so those segments were excluded. Most TCR sequences were observed very rarely across donors, whereas some public TCRs were present in many individuals. In vitro tests confirmed that a few of the cytomegalovirus-associated TCR beta chains recognize cytomegalovirus antigens. The presence/absence analyses assumed that sequencing depth was roughly uniform across donors, and that assumption may not be true. It was suggested by the authors that the approach could potentially be generalized to other disease states and immunological phenotypes. The earlier analysis of fewer than 750 of the donors excluded 15 to 20 rarely observed V segments, including chromosome 9 orphons, because counts were too low. The sequencing pipeline was judged likely to have produced a cluster of highly shared sequence variants as a technical artifact. The classifier was reported to diagnose cytomegalovirus status with high specificity and sensitivity in both the original cohort and the validation cohort. The only immune exposure information available for the cohort was CMV serostatus. A total of 150 to 200 TCR beta chains were listed by the study as associated with cytomegalovirus. A later analysis found that HLA-associated TCR beta chains were more clonally expanded and had lower generation probabilities than equally common non-associated chains. This cohort had only TCR beta chains sequenced, and the lack of alpha or paired-chain data limited which features could be detected. Strong co-occurrence of HLA alleles, especially DR and DQ, made assigning TCR associations to individual alleles difficult. An earlier analysis of approximately 500 of the donors showed that most TCR beta V segments appeared in productive rearrangements either about 87% or about 30% of the time, which broadly matched IMGT annotations. According to a later analysis, TCR association rates differed among HLA loci, with DRB1 alleles showing the most associated TCRs and HLA-C alleles showing the fewest. A further reported finding was that TCR beta sequences accurately predicted the HLA-A and HLA-B alleles for most subjects in the first cohort. According to a later analysis, parvovirus B19, influenza, CMV and Epstein-Barr virus appeared linked to several top co-occurrence clusters.

The cohort comprised 670 or so healthy bone marrow donors. At the time of sampling, all cohort members were nominally healthy, though unrecorded immune exposures were likely present. The donor tested CMV seropositive, placing the donor among the 289 seropositive members of the cohort. A peripheral blood sample was collected from each donor, and TCR beta sequencing was performed on peripheral blood mononuclear cells. The Qiagen DNeasy Blood Extraction Kit was used to extract genomic DNA from the blood cell samples. Receptors were amplified or captured by the immunoSEQ multiplex PCR assay. For the multiplex PCR, a mixture combining 60 forward primers for TCR Vbeta segments and 13 reverse primers for TCR Jbeta segments was used. Amplification of the CDR3 region of rearranged TCR beta genes was performed with a multiplex PCR assay on genomic DNA. The amplified TCR beta libraries were sequenced on the Illumina HiSeq System as 87-base-pair reads. Processing in the source paper ran as follows. A later analysis counted about 80 million unique TCR beta chains across the 500 to 850 repertoires, and about 10 million of these chains were shared by at least two donors. Raw reads were error-corrected and collapsed into unique sequences with a nearest-neighbor algorithm that merged closely related sequences to remove PCR and sequencing errors. Alignment of CDR3 sequences to IMGT reference sequences was used to assign V, D and J gene segments. For a sequence to be retained, a match of at least six nucleotides to both a V gene segment and a J gene segment was required. Rearrangements were called productive when the CDR3 lacked stop codons and stayed in frame with V and J; all others were non-productive. Following IMGT convention, CDR3 was defined as the stretch from the second conserved V-encoded cysteine up to the conserved J-encoded phenylalanine. In an earlier analysis of around 600 of the donors, sequences lacking an unambiguous match to a single V gene segment were excluded. An earlier analysis of a few hundred of the donors called V segments functional above 56.7% productive rearrangements and segregating when the between-donor standard deviation exceeded 5%. A statistical classification framework was built to diagnose cytomegalovirus status from the catalog of TCR beta chain sequences. V and J gene assignment, in a later analysis, came from comparing TCR nucleotide sequences with IMGT/GENE-DB human TR gene sequences. A later analysis assigned CDR3 sequences and most-parsimonious VDJ recombination scenarios with the TCRdist pipeline. In a later analysis, each TCR beta chain was defined by its CDR3 amino acid sequence together with its V-gene family, and reads lacking a unique V-gene family were excluded. To address suspected cross-contamination and a sequencing artifact, a later analysis removed 592 highly shared, low-generation-probability nucleotide sequences. In a later analysis, a clonal expansion index was calculated for each public chain from normalized within-repertoire ranks of inferred template counts. In a later analysis, generation probabilities were computed using a VDJ recombination model fitted to out-of-frame rearrangements, and the results were checked against IGoR. In a later analysis, hypergeometric tests were used to score TCR-TCR, TCR-HLA and TCR-CMV co-occurrence, with a repertoire-size bias correction applied to TCR pairs. False discovery rates were estimated in a later analysis by permuting HLA or CMV assignments 20 times. A later analysis grouped co-occurring TCRs with DBSCAN, adding TCRdist sequence similarity when clustering within HLA-allele-positive subsets. Repertoires with fewer than 30,000 or more than 120,000 public chains were left out of co-occurrence clustering, as were five repertoires with anomalous nucleotide sharing. TCRdb provides this immuneACCESS table in a form limited to in-frame rearrangements. Some clones are lacking; in checked studies, under half of them reflect an unresolved V gene, and why the rest are absent is not known. That table gives V, J and clone size, and the DNA gave D and trimming. The table for this sample lists about 160,000 clones; roughly 80% of them were counted only once. Jointly, the top ten make up more than 0.75% of the sample.

V is pared back by 1 base and J by 8 bases, with 11 bases lying between the germline termini. The CDR3, from cysteine to phenylalanine, totals 13 residues. Just CDR3 DNA is preserved here, 39 bases in frame from base 1. The germline V gene (reference sequence) gives CDR1 as LNHDA and CDR2 as SQIVND. As to this clone: Its recognized antigen is unknown. It has no much larger one-base neighbor in the sample; base qualities were not kept.

Sequenced input: PBMCs. This clonotype originated in a girl aged 2 to 9 in good health and CMV-seropositive. This sequence uses TRBV19 and TRBJ1-1; the D gene assignment is ambiguous. Here is the DNA: TGTGCCAGTAGTATAGGTCCAGGTCTCGAAGCTTTCTTT. This yields the protein CASSIGPGLEAFF.